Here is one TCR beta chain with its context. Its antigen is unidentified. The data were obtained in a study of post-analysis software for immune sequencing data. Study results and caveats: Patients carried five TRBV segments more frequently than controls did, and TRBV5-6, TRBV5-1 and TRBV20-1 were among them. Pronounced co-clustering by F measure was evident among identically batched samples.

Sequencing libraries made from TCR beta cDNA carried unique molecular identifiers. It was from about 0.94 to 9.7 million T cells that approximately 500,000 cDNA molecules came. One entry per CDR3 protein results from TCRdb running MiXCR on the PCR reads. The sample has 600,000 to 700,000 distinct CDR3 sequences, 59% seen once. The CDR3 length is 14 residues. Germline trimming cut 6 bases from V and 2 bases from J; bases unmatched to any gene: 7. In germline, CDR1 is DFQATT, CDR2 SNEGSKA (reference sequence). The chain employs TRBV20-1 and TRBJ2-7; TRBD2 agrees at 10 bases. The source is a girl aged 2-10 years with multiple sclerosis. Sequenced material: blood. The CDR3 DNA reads TGCAGTGCCTCCCGGACTAGCGGCCCCTACGAGCAGTACTTC. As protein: CSASRTSGPYEQYF.